The T cell receptor beta chain described here comes from a study of cytomegalovirus exposure and HLA in healthy donors (dated by TCRdb to the late 2010s). A note on the overall study: An earlier analysis of several hundred of the donors reported under 300 Gb of sequence data and 95 million to 140 million unique TCR beta sequences obtained from some 200 million T cells. An early release covering about 600 HLA-typed donors comprised approximately 300 gigabases of sequencing data and approximately 85 million unique TCR sequences. On average, roughly 250,000 unique TCR beta nucleotide sequences were sequenced per donor among 300 to 500 genotyped donors of the cohort, with roughly 18% of those sequences being non-productive. Roughly 5 DR-DQ haplotypes were handled as single units for association and clustering, since linkage in the cohort was strong. Of the approximately 400 genotyped donors, about 80% fell in the genetic ancestry cluster associated with self-reported Caucasian donors. The study aimed to test whether signatures of past pathogen exposure could be identified by cataloging public T cell receptors. Donor age, sex, ethnicity and CMV serostatus were compiled alongside the repertoire data. The number of typed donors differed by locus: about 620-630 for A, B, C, DRB1 and DQB1; approximately 540 for DQA1; fewer than 610 for DPA1; and roughly 470 for DPB1. Rather than using new phenotypic data, the later analysis identified candidate immune exposures from TCR beta sequences and from how often those sequences occurred across donors. High-throughput TCR immunosequencing, statistical association of individual TCRs with disease status, and machine learning were combined to predict cytomegalovirus infection status. In addition to the first cohort of hundreds of subjects, a separate validation cohort of under 150 different subjects was used. In an earlier analysis of 550 to 700 of the donors, high-throughput TCR beta sequencing was used to judge whether each TCR beta V gene segment behaved as functional or pseudogenic. All discovery cohort repertoires had been generated using a single sequencing platform. In a later analysis, previously published TCR beta repertoires from some 640 donors were re-analyzed and high-resolution HLA genotyping was added so that TCR occurrence patterns could be studied. In a later genetic analysis, genome-wide SNP genotypes for 398 of the 666 donors were used, and that subset was treated as a discovery cohort. HLA typing covered class I and class II loci at four-digit resolution. Using immunosequencing, the study profiled T cell repertoires from about 620 subjects and related those repertoires to cytomegalovirus serostatus. On the study overall, not on this receptor specifically: Only TCR beta chains were sequenced in this cohort, and the absence of alpha or paired-chain data limited detectable features. Compared with the approximately 670-donor mean, donors in an Asian-associated ancestry cluster had fewer N-insertions in productive TCRs, according to a later genetic analysis. The authors suggested that the approach could potentially be generalized to other disease states and immunological phenotypes. In a later analysis, several top co-occurrence clusters were reported to appear linked to parvovirus B19, influenza, CMV and Epstein-Barr virus. For the cohort, immune exposure information was limited to CMV serostatus. The earlier analysis of fewer than 750 of the donors excluded roughly 16 rarely observed V segments, including chromosome 9 orphons, because counts were too low. Roughly uniform sequencing depth across donors was assumed in presence/absence analyses, although this assumption may not hold. Across donors, most TCR sequences were observed very rarely, whereas some public TCRs were present in many individuals. A later analysis found that TCR association rates varied across HLA loci, with DRB1 alleles showing the most associated TCRs and HLA-C alleles the fewest. Correlated functional status among segregating V segments might reflect linkage disequilibrium, but an unknown experimental factor could not be ruled out. In a later genetic analysis, a missense DCLRE1C variant was associated with V-gene and J-gene trimming of TCR beta chains, and the association was replicated in an independent cohort. A further reported finding was that TCR beta sequences accurately predicted the HLA-A and HLA-B alleles for most subjects in the first cohort. A cluster of highly shared sequence variants was judged likely to be a technical artifact of the sequencing pipeline. The 87-base-pair reads could not distinguish some IMGT-functional V segments, including TRBV6-2 and TRBV6-3, so those segments were excluded. Cytomegalovirus status was reported to be diagnosed by the classifier with high specificity and sensitivity in both the original and validation cohorts. Specific HLA alleles were associated with over 15,000 TCR beta sequences at a false discovery rate of 0.05 in a later analysis. A later analysis found that most CMV-associated TCR beta chains appeared HLA-restricted, with HLA associations seemingly driven largely by CMV exposure. Three of the identified cytomegalovirus-associated TCR beta chains were confirmed in vitro to be specific for cytomegalovirus antigens. Because some donors lacked HLA typing at each locus, the association tests relied only on the typed subset. The study listed approximately 150 TCR beta chains as associated with cytomegalovirus. In a later analysis, HLA-associated TCR beta chains showed more clonal expansion and lower generation probabilities than non-associated chains that were equally common. An earlier analysis of around 500 of the donors showed that most TCR beta V segments appeared in productive rearrangements either about 87% or about 30% of the time, which broadly matched IMGT annotations. When HLA alleles, especially DR and DQ, strongly co-occurred, TCR associations were difficult to assign to individual alleles.

Library construction relied on the immunoSEQ multiplex PCR assay. For the multiplex PCR, a mixture combining 60 forward primers for TCR Vbeta segments and 13 reverse primers for TCR Jbeta segments was used. Amplification of the CDR3 region of rearranged TCR beta genes was performed with a multiplex PCR assay on genomic DNA. The Illumina HiSeq System was used to sequence the amplified TCR beta libraries as 87-base-pair reads. The paper's data handling went like this. A later analysis tallied 75 million to 85 million unique TCR beta chains across the 640 or so repertoires, and some 10 million of those chains were shared by two or more donors. To remove PCR and sequencing errors, raw reads were error-corrected and collapsed into unique sequences using a nearest-neighbor algorithm that merged closely related sequences. CDR3 sequences were aligned to IMGT reference sequences to assign V, D and J gene segments. For a sequence to be retained, at least a six-nucleotide match to both a V gene segment and a J gene segment was required. A rearrangement counted as productive if the CDR3 had no stop codons and remained in frame with V and J, and every other rearrangement counted as non-productive. CDR3 was defined by IMGT convention, running from the second conserved V-encoded cysteine to the conserved J-encoded phenylalanine. The earlier analysis of some 550 of the donors excluded any sequence lacking an unambiguous match to a single V gene segment. In an earlier analysis of around 600 of the donors, V segments were called functional above 56.7% productive rearrangements and were called segregating when the between-donor standard deviation exceeded 5%. To diagnose cytomegalovirus status from the catalog of TCR beta chain sequences, a statistical classification framework was built. In a later analysis, V and J genes were assigned by comparing TCR nucleotide sequences against IMGT/GENE-DB human TR gene sequences. The TCRdist pipeline was used in a later analysis to assign CDR3 sequences and most-parsimonious VDJ recombination scenarios. A later analysis defined each TCR beta chain by its CDR3 amino acid sequence plus V-gene family, and excluded reads lacking a unique V-gene family. A later analysis removed 592 highly shared, low-generation-probability nucleotide sequences to deal with suspected cross-contamination and a sequencing artifact. In a later analysis, a clonal expansion index for each public chain was calculated from normalized within-repertoire ranks of inferred template counts. A later analysis computed generation probabilities with a VDJ recombination model fitted to out-of-frame rearrangements, and checked the results against IGoR. Hypergeometric tests were used in a later analysis to score TCR-TCR, TCR-HLA and TCR-CMV co-occurrence, with a repertoire-size bias correction applied to the TCR pairs. To estimate false discovery rates, a later analysis permuted the HLA or CMV assignments 20 times. A later analysis grouped co-occurring TCRs with DBSCAN, adding TCRdist sequence similarity when clustering within HLA-allele-positive subsets. For co-occurrence clustering, repertoires with fewer than 30,000 or more than 120,000 public chains were excluded, along with several repertoires with anomalous nucleotide sharing. In its TCRdb copy, this immuneACCESS table keeps in-frame sequences only and misses some clones. Where compared with another copy, unresolved V genes explain less than half of these, and the others have no known cause. The V and J calls and clone size come from that table; D and trimming were worked out from the DNA. In this sample the table shows 150,000 to 200,000 clones, around 79% of which occur a single time. The ten biggest clones cover roughly 7.5% of the sample.

As encoded in the germline V gene, CDR1 is WSHSY while CDR2 is SAAADI. The CDR3, cysteine through phenylalanine, is 15 amino acids long. Just the 45-base CDR3 DNA is kept, in frame starting at base 1. Germline trimming amounts to 6 bases on V and 5 bases on J, with 10 as the count of junction bases outside the gene matches. This clone turned up a few times. There is no known antigen for this receptor. Per-nucleotide qualities are absent, and no much larger clonotype sits a single base away. In total, 666 healthy bone marrow donors made up the cohort. All cohort members were sampled while nominally healthy, although unrecorded immune exposures were likely present. The donor was CMV seropositive and belonged to the group of more than 250 seropositive cohort members. Every donor gave a peripheral blood sample, and the peripheral blood mononuclear cells from that sample were used for TCR beta sequencing. The Qiagen DNeasy Blood Extraction Kit was used to extract genomic DNA from the blood cell samples.

This TCR was recovered from a male donor in good health and CMV-seropositive. Material: PBMCs. The rearrangement joined TRBV10-2 to TRBJ1-3; 7 bases in the middle match TRBD1. The encoded CDR3 is CASSPTKGQRNTIYF. Read as DNA, the sequence is TGCGCCAGCAGCCCTACCAAGGGACAGAGAAACACCATATATTTT.